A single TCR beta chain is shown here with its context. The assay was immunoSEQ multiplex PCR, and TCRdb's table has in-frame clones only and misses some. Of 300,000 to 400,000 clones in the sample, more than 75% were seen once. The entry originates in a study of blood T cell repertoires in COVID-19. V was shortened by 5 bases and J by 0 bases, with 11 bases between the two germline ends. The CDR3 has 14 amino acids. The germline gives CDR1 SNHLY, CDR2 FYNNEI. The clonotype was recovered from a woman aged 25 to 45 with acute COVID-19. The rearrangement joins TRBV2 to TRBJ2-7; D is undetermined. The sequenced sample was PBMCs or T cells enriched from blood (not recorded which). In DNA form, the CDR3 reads TGTGCCAGCAGTTTGAGATATCCCTCCTACGAGCAGTACTTC. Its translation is CASSLRYPSYEQYF.